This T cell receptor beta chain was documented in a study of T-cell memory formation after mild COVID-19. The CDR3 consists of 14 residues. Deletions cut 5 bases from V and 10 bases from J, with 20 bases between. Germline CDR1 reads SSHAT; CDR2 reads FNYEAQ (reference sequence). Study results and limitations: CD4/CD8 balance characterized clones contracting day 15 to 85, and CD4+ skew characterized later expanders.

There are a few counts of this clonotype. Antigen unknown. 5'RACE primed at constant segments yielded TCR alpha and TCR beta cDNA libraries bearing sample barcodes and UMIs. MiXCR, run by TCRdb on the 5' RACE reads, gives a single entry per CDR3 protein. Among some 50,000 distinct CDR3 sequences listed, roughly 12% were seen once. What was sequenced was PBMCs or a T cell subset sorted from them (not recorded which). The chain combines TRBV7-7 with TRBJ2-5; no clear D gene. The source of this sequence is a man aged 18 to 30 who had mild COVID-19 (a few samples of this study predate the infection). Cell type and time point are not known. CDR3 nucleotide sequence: TGTGCCAGCAGCCTAGACGGGTTATTGGGAAACCAGTACTTC. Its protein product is CASSLDGLLGNQYF.